Following are 27 T cell receptor beta chains from one sample sequenced in a study of T cell responses to AZD1222 COVID-19 vaccine. Clones were sequenced by immunoSEQ multiplex PCR, and TCRdb holds only the in-frame ones, with some missing. The top ten hold approximately 8% of the sample, which has roughly 80,000 clones, less than 95% seen once. The input for sequencing was peripheral blood, taken 28 days after the second AZD1222 dose. The receptor set was obtained from an adult who received the AZD1222 COVID-19 vaccine.

Comments on this clone: Different DNA sequences within this sample yield the same CDR3. The V gene is TRBV28, the J gene TRBJ1-2, with D possibly being TRBD1 (6 bases). The CDR3 length is 13 residues. V lost 2 bases to trimming and J lost 6 bases, with 10 bases between them. Germline values: CDR1 MDHEN, CDR2 SYDVKM. The CDR3 reads CASSLGGGNGYTF. The CDR3 DNA reads TGTGCCAGCAGTTTAGGGGGCGGGAATGGCTACACCTTC.

This clone occurred once. V and J are TRBV18 and TRBJ2-1; TRBD1 matches at 7 bases. The germline V gene encodes CDR1 KGHSH and CDR2 LQKENI. The CDR3 sequence is 14 residues long. V gave up 8 bases and J gave up 7 bases; unmatched junction bases: 11. CDR3 region: CASPTGDHSNEQFF. The DNA for the CDR3 is TGTGCCAGCCCAACAGGGGATCACAGTAATGAGCAGTTCTTC.

V and J are TRBV19 and TRBJ2-5; no reliable D call. V was clipped by 3 bases and J by 7 bases, with 6 bases between them. This CDR3 has 11 residues. CDR1 and CDR2 from the germline V gene are LNHDA and SQIVND (reference sequence). CDR3 loop: CASSIPGTQYF. CDR3 in DNA: TGTGCCAGTAGTATCCCGGGGACCCAGTACTTC.

This chain uses TRBV19 with TRBJ2-3; D is uncertain. The V gene's germline CDR1 is LNHDA and CDR2 SQIVND (reference sequence). This CDR3 has 13 amino acids. V shed 5 bases and J shed 4 bases, with 10 bases lying between them. The CDR3 coding sequence is TGTGCCAGTAGTTTCCTAGTTTCAGATACGCAGTATTTT. Protein sequence: CASSFLVSDTQYF. Supplemented by reference TRBV19 and TRBJ2-3, the full variable domain reads DGGITQSPKYLFRKEGQNVTLSCEQNLNHDAMYWYRQDPGQGLRLIYYSQIVNDFQKGDIAEGYSVSREKKESFPLTVTSAQKNPTAFYLCASSFLVSDTQYFGPGTRLTVL.

V and J are TRBV6-1 and TRBJ2-4, with 8 nucleotides matching TRBD2. The V and J ends lost 3 bases and 5 bases, in that order; junction bases with no gene match: 6. This CDR3 has 15 amino acids. Per the germline V gene, CDR1 is MNHNS and CDR2 is SASEGT. CDR3 amino acids: CASSDRREGENIQYF. The CDR3, as DNA: TGTGCCAGCAGTGATCGTCGGGAGGGCGAAAACATTCAGTACTTC.

Here the CDR3 DNA reads TGTGCCAGTTCTTACAGGGGCCGGGGCGAAAAACTGTTTTTT. This encodes CASSYRGRGEKLFF. The chain carries TRBV19 and TRBJ1-4; 7 bases map to TRBD1. The V gene end was trimmed by 8 bases and the J gene end by 8 bases; junction bases not matched to a gene: 11. Germline V lookup: CDR1 LNHDA, CDR2 SQIVND (reference sequence). The CDR3 contains 14 residues.

The chain couples TRBV28 to TRBJ2-2; 7 positions match TRBD1. Germline lookup yields CDR1 MDHEN and CDR2 SYDVKM. With 3 bases clipped from V and 6 bases from J, the junction kept 7 bases outside the gene matches. This CDR3 comprises 15 residues. For the CDR3, the DNA is TGTGCCAGCAGTTTTGAGACAGGGTTTTCCGGGGAGCTGTTTTTT. Amino acid sequence: CASSFETGFSGELFF. Using reference TRBV28 and TRBJ2-2 for the parts outside the CDR3, the full variable domain is DVKVTQSSRYLVKRTGEKVFLECVQDMDHENMFWYRQDPGLGLRLIYFSYDVKMKEKGDIPEGYSVSREKKERFSLILESASTNQTSMYLCASSFETGFSGELFFGEGSRLTVL.

The chain has TRBV2 and TRBJ2-7, with 7 bases identical to TRBD1. The V segment lost 6 bases and the J segment 2 bases; nucleotides outside the gene matches: 10. CDR1 SNHLY and CDR2 FYNNEI come from the germline V gene. There are 15 residues in the CDR3. The CDR3 loop is CASSERTGVPYEQYF. CDR3 nucleotide sequence: TGTGCCAGCAGCGAGAGGACAGGAGTCCCCTACGAGCAGTACTTC.

J is TRBJ2-7 and V is TRBV28; 13 bases line up with TRBD2. The CDR3 totals 15 residues. Germline V gene sequence: CDR1 MDHEN, CDR2 SYDVKM. V shed 5 bases and J 6 bases; nucleotides not matched to a gene: 7. The CDR3 bases are TGTGCCAGCAGTACTCCGGGACTAGCGGGATCCGAGCAGTACTTC. Amino acids: CASSTPGLAGSEQYF.

The J gene is TRBJ1-1, the V gene TRBV7-9; D uncertain. From germline, CDR1 is SEHNR and CDR2 FQNEAQ (reference sequence). The CDR3 contains 13 residues. Deletions cut 1 base from V and 11 bases from J, with 14 bases between. CDR3 DNA sequence: TGTGCCAGCAGCTTAGAAGCCTCGATCCAGGCTTTCTTT. Its protein product is CASSLEASIQAFF.

This clone was detected only once. The J gene is TRBJ2-2, the V gene TRBV6-5; D unclear. Germline assignment: CDR1 MNHEY and CDR2 SVGAGI. CDR3 size: 16 residues. V gave up 2 bases and J gave up 6 bases, with 16 bases separating them. In DNA, the CDR3 is TGTGCCAGCAGTTACAGCGTCACTTCCATGGCCGGGGAGCTGTTTTTT. Protein: CASSYSVTSMAGELFF.

The CDR3 DNA follows: TGTGCCAGCAGCAGAGGTTTGCGGGAGGGGGAGCTGTTTTTT. Amino acid sequence: CASSRGLREGELFF. The rearrangement links TRBV9 to TRBJ2-2, with 7 bases aligning to TRBD2. The V gene end was trimmed by 4 bases and the J gene end by 8 bases; junction bases not matched to a gene: 8. The CDR3 contains 14 residues. Germline V CDR1 and CDR2: SGDLS, YYNGEE.

The V call is TRBV6-5, the J call TRBJ2-4; 9 nucleotides line up with TRBD1. Germline V lookup: CDR1 MNHEY, CDR2 SVGAGI. The CDR3 is 14 amino acids. Trimming removed 7 bases from V and 3 bases from J; junction bases left unmatched: 4. The CDR3 reads CASNRDRDKNIQYF. For the CDR3, the DNA is TGTGCCAGCAACAGGGACAGGGACAAAAACATTCAGTACTTC.

CDR3 bases: TGTGCCAGCGTCGGGGGGGCGATTAACTATGGCTACACCTTC. This sequence encodes CASVGGAINYGYTF. V is TRBV2 and J is TRBJ1-2; the D gene is possibly TRBD1 (6 bases). The CDR3 loop spans 14 amino acids. Trimming took off 8 bases at V and 1 base at J, with 14 bases between the two ends. Germline values: CDR1 SNHLY, CDR2 FYNNEI.

The chain links TRBV29-1 to TRBJ1-3; D is unclear. Germline lookup yields CDR1 SQVTM and CDR2 ANQGSEA. The germline V and J ends were trimmed by 6 bases and 2 bases, with 11 bases remaining between them. The CDR3 totals 13 residues. In nucleotides, the CDR3 is TGCAGCGTGCAGGAACTTGCTGGAAACACCATATATTTT. This codes for CSVQELAGNTIYF.

This chain uses TRBV9 with TRBJ2-3, with TRBD2 identical over 11 bases. CDR1 SGDLS and CDR2 YYNGEE come from the germline V gene. CDR3 length equals 20 residues. The V gene end was trimmed by 4 bases and the J gene end by 0 bases; junction bases not matched to a gene: 16. The CDR3 region is CASSLPAGLAGGLSTDTQYF. The CDR3 bases are TGTGCCAGCAGCCTCCCAGCCGGGCTAGCGGGAGGCCTGAGCACAGATACGCAGTATTTT.

The chain has TRBV2 and TRBJ1-2; 9 positions match TRBD1. The V and J ends lost 0 bases and 5 bases, in that order; junction bases with no gene match: 1. Germline V gene lookup returns CDR1 SNHLY and CDR2 FYNNEI. This CDR3 has 14 residues. CDR3 loop: CASSEAGTGYGYTF. The CDR3 bases are TGTGCCAGCAGTGAAGCAGGGACAGGGTATGGCTACACCTTC.

This clone was seen a single time. The chain is built from TRBV20-1 and TRBJ1-2; D perhaps matches TRBD1 (5 bases). Trimming removed 5 bases at V and 8 bases at J, with 6 bases between. This CDR3 has 9 amino acids. The germline CDR1 and CDR2 sequences are DFQATT and SNEGSKA (reference sequence). The DNA of the CDR3 is TGCAGTGCTGCAGGGGGCTACACCTTC. As protein: CSAAGGYTF.

The chain is built from TRBV18 and TRBJ2-7; no clear D gene. V lost 3 bases, J lost 0 bases, and 6 bases lay in between. This CDR3 contains 13 residues. The germline gives CDR1 KGHSH, CDR2 LQKENI. The CDR3 DNA reads TGTGCCAGCTCACCCGTGAGCTCCTACGAGCAGTACTTC. Translation: CASSPVSSYEQYF.

This clone was found once. The genes are TRBV2 and TRBJ1-2, with D possibly matching TRBD1 (5 bases). The CDR3 consists of 15 residues. Germline CDR1 reads SNHLY; CDR2 reads FYNNEI. Trimming cost V 4 bases and J 7 bases, with 19 bases left between them. CDR3 protein: CASSAQPGGRGGYTF. The CDR3 region has the DNA TGTGCCAGCAGTGCCCAACCCGGGGGGAGGGGTGGCTACACCTTC.

This chain connects TRBV5-1 to TRBJ2-2, with D hard to call. V shed 5 bases and J shed 3 bases, with 8 bases lying between them. This CDR3 spans 13 amino acids. CDR1 and CDR2 from the germline V gene are SGHRS and YFSETQ. CDR3 in amino acids: CASRVQHTGELFF. CDR3 sequence (DNA): TGCGCCAGCAGGGTACAGCACACCGGGGAGCTGTTTTTT.

The gene calls are TRBV4-3 and TRBJ2-3, with D tentatively TRBD1 (7 bases). This CDR3 comprises 15 residues. From germline, CDR1 is LGHNA and CDR2 YSLEER. The V and J ends lost 2 bases and 6 bases respectively, with 15 bases between them. The CDR3 region has the DNA TGCGCCAGCAGCCAACGTTGGCAGGGGGGTGATACGCAGTATTTT. Translation gives CASSQRWQGGDTQYF.

The chain joins TRBV6-2 or TRBV6-3 to TRBJ2-3, with D tentatively TRBD2 (6 bases). This CDR3 comprises 14 residues. V was cut by 2 bases and J by 3 bases, with 9 bases left in between. CDR1 is MNHEY and CDR2 is SVGEGT in the germline V gene. The CDR3 here is CASSYGGNTDTQYF. As DNA, the CDR3 is TGTGCCAGCAGTTACGGGGGGAATACAGATACGCAGTATTTT.

The rearrangement uses TRBV3-1 (or the pseudogene TRBV3-2) and TRBJ2-7; D perhaps matches TRBD2 (5 bases). From germline, CDR1 is LGHDT and CDR2 YNNKEL (reference sequence). Trimming left V 0 bases short and J 7 bases short, with 13 bases between. The CDR3 covers 14 residues. Here the CDR3 DNA reads TGTGCCAGCAGCCAAGATCTTGTCCCGGGAGAGCAGTACTTC. It encodes CASSQDLVPGEQYF.

Here the CDR3 reads CASSSITGTGYEQYF. Here the CDR3 DNA reads TGTGCCAGCAGCTCAATTACCGGGACAGGGTACGAGCAGTACTTC. The chain joins TRBV11-2 to TRBJ2-7; TRBD1 matches at 9 bases. In germline, CDR1 is SGHAT, CDR2 FQNNGV. V lost 4 bases, J lost 4 bases, and 8 bases stayed unmatched. The CDR3 is 15 residues long.

V gene TRBV19 combines with J gene TRBJ1-5; the match to TRBD1 covers 9 bases. Per the germline V gene, CDR1 is LNHDA and CDR2 is SQIVND (reference sequence). The V and J ends lost 7 bases and 6 bases, in that order; junction bases with no gene match: 4. The CDR3 consists of 13 residues. CDR3 amino acids: CASNGQGSQPQHF. In nucleotides, the CDR3 is TGTGCCAGTAACGGACAGGGGAGTCAGCCCCAGCATTTT.

The rearrangement joins TRBV19 to TRBJ2-1; 11 bases line up with TRBD2. Germline V lookup: CDR1 LNHDA, CDR2 SQIVND (reference sequence). With 5 bases clipped from V and 8 bases from J, the junction kept 8 bases outside the gene matches. The CDR3 is 15 amino acids. CDR3 protein: CASSPVTSGTYEQFF. The CDR3 DNA reads as TGTGCCAGTAGTCCTGTGACTAGCGGGACCTATGAGCAGTTCTTC.